The rows below give T cell receptor beta chains drawn from one sample of a study of blood T cell repertoires in COVID-19. Produced via immunoSEQ multiplex PCR; TCRdb's table is partial and in-frame only. There are 70,000 or so clones in the sample; about 89% occur only once, and around 14% lies in the top ten. The material sequenced was peripheral blood. These receptor sequences come from an older woman with acute or convalescent COVID-19. The CDR3 runs from the conserved cysteine through the conserved F or W.

j_call v_call cdr3_aa
TRBJ1-4 TRBV28 CASSLGQGNEKLFF
TRBJ2-7 TRBV6-5 CASSPGLAGEQYF
TRBJ1-6 TRBV15 CATSRDQYNSPLHF
TRBJ2-7 TRBV7-8 CASSPTGGPNEQYF
TRBJ1-1 TRBV7-3 CASSLTLGATEAFF
TRBJ2-3 TRBV19 CASSRRQGTDTQYF
TRBJ2-1 TRBV6-6 CASSLDRQFF
TRBJ2-2 TRBV7-3 CASSPTGGDTGELFF
TRBJ2-2 TRBV3-1/TRBV3-2 CASTRTGAIGELFF
TRBJ2-6 TRBV7-2 CASSASGGASGANVLTF
TRBJ2-1 TRBV6-6 CASSYGLGNEQFF
TRBJ2-5 TRBV7-8 CASSFDGGALQTQYF
TRBJ2-5 TRBV3-1/TRBV3-2 CASSQDLEQPQYF
TRBJ2-1 TRBV28 CASSLASGRSSYNEQFF
TRBJ2-6 TRBV5-1 CASSLPPHLSRANVLTF
TRBJ1-5 TRBV6-1 CASSERSPYQPQHF
TRBJ2-1 TRBV5-4 CASSLGRLYNEQFF
TRBJ1-2 TRBV18 CASSELGRGDGYTF
TRBJ2-2 TRBV5-6 CASSVTQGQIPYTGELFF
TRBJ1-1 TRBV5-6 CASSLMRGIMNTEAFF
TRBJ1-5 TRBV19 CATGQGRTQPQHF
TRBJ1-6 TRBV5-4 CASSSGVDSYNSPLHF
TRBJ1-2 TRBV25-1 CASSDARDIANYGYTF
TRBJ1-2 TRBV7-8 CASSLGGGYGYTF
TRBJ1-5 TRBV12-5 CASGSLGQGRLNQPQHF
TRBJ1-5 TRBV10-3 CAISPQAQDGQPQHF
TRBJ2-2 TRBV6-1 CASSEVGGTNTGELFF
TRBJ2-7 TRBV11-3 CASSLGWEYEQYF
TRBJ1-2 TRBV5-6 CATLDRGSSIYGYTF
TRBJ1-5 TRBV6-5 CASGNGVTQHF
TRBJ1-5 TRBV4-1 CASRGQGSNQPQHF